This T cell receptor (beta chain) originates from a study of identical twins. In TCRdb, the 5' RACE reads were re-called with MiXCR into one record per CDR3 protein. Counted here are 550,000 to 700,000 distinct CDR3 sequences, 20% to 25% occurring once; the ten biggest clones make up over 4%. V lost 4 bases, J lost 7 bases, and 4 bases stayed unmatched. The CDR3 spans 13 residues. The germline V gene encodes CDR1 DFQATT and CDR2 SNEGSKA (reference sequence). Overall study findings and caveats: A cross-sectional statistical analysis, not follow-up of the same donors, supported the conclusions.

This clonotype showed up just a few times. Its antigen is currently unknown. The same data also went into a second study, on T cells expressing NK-cell markers.

Sequencing was done on a sample of PBMCs. The sequence was collected from a young woman in good health. V is TRBV20-1 and J is TRBJ2-1, with 10 bases that match TRBD1. CDR3 protein: CSATRQGANEQFF. The CDR3 DNA is TGCAGTGCTACTCGACAGGGGGCGAATGAGCAGTTCTTC.